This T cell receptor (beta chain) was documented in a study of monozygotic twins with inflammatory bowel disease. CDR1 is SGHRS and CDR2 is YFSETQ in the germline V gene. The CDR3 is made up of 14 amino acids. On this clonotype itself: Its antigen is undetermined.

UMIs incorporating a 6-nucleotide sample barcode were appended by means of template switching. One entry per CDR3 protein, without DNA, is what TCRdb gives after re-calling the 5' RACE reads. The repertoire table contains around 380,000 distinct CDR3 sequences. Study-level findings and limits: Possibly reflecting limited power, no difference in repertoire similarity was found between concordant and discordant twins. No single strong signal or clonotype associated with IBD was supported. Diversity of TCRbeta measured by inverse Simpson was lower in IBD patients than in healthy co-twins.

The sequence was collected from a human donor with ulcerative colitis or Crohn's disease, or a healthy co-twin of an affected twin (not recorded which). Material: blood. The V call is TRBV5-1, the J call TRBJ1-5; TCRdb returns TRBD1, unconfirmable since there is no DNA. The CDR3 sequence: CASSLEGPGEPQHF. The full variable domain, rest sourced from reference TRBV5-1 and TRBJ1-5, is KAGVTQTPRYLIKTRGQQVTLSCSPISGHRSVSWYQQTPGQGLQFLFEYFSETQRNKGNFPGRFSGRQFSNSRSEMNVSTLELGDSALYLCASSLEGPGEPQHFGDGTRLSIL.